This TCR beta chain was recorded in a study of PD-1 blockade in classical Hodgkin lymphoma. CDR1 is LNHNV, CDR2 YYDKDF, per germline (reference sequence). J gave up 3 bases and V 7 bases, and 8 bases lay outside the gene matches. This CDR3 region has 14 residues. Profiled with immunoSEQ multiplex PCR; TCRdb holds only in-frame clones, not every one. The sample lists 66,000 or so clones, 65% to 75% occurring once. All trial patients relapsed after autologous stem cell transplantation. The material sequenced was peripheral blood mononuclear cells (PBMCs), taken before the second cycle of nivolumab. The TCR was taken from a human donor with classical Hodgkin lymphoma. The rearrangement joins TRBV15 to TRBJ1-1; 7 bases align to TRBD1. CDR3 region: CATTTRGGYTEAFF. CDR3 in DNA: TGTGCCACCACCACCAGGGGGGGGTACACTGAAGCTTTCTTT.